This TCR beta chain was retrieved from a study of cytomegalovirus exposure and HLA in healthy donors. The wider study: Among the 398 genotyped donors, less than 85% were placed in the Caucasian-associated ancestry cluster. Study-wide findings and caveats: Most subjects' HLA-A and HLA-B alleles were reportedly predicted from TCR beta sequences. The classifier reportedly diagnosed cytomegalovirus status with high specificity and sensitivity.

PCR primers comprised 60 Vbeta and 13 Jbeta primers. Libraries were prepared by immunoSEQ multiplex PCR; TCRdb keeps only in-frame clonotypes and omits some of them. Of more than 130,000 clones in the sample, less than 85% were seen once. Germline V gene data show CDR1 as SEHNR and CDR2 as FQNEAQ (reference sequence). CDR3 length: 16 amino acids. J lost 3 bases, V lost 6 bases, and 14 bases had no gene match. A remark on this clone: The antigen is unknown.

This chain uses TRBV7-9 with TRBJ2-7; 7 nucleotides match TRBD1. What was sequenced was PBMCs. This receptor was obtained from a man aged 35-49 years in good health and CMV-seropositive. The CDR3 DNA is TGTGCCAGCAGTCAAGCTATACAGGGGTTGGTCTACGAGCAGTACTTC. Its protein is CASSQAIQGLVYEQYF.